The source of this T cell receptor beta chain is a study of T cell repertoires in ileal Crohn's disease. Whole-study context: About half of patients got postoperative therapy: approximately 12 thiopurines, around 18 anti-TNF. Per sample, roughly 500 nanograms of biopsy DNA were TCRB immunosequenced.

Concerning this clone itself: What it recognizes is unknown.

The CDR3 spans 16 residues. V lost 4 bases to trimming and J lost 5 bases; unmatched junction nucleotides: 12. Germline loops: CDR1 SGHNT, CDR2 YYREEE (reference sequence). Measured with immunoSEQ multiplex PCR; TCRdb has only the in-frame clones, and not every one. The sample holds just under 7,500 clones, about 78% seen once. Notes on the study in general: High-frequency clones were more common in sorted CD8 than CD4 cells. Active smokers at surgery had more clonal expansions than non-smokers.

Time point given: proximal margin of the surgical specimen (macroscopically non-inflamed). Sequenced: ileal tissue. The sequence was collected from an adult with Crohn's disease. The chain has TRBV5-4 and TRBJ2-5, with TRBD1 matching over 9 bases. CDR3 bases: TGTGCCAGCAGCAGCTCTACGACAGGGGGATTCGAGACCCAGTACTTC. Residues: CASSSSTTGGFETQYF.